This entry lists 21 T cell receptor beta chains sequenced from one sample in a study of T-cell memory formation after mild COVID-19. TCRdb reprocessed the 5' RACE reads with MiXCR, giving one entry per CDR3 protein. The sample consists of fewer than 600,000 distinct CDR3 sequences, about 20% of them appearing once. The sequenced sample was PBMCs or a T cell subset sorted from them (not recorded which). The receptors come from an adult woman who had mild COVID-19 (a few samples of this study predate the infection). Cell type and time point are not known.

The J gene is TRBJ2-2, the V gene TRBV19; a weak D match, TRBD1 (5 bases). From germline, CDR1 is LNHDA and CDR2 SQIVND (reference sequence). V was trimmed by 5 bases and J by 1 base, leaving 11 bases between them. The CDR3 has 15 residues. DNA of the CDR3: TGTGCCAGTAGTGCCGGACACTTGAACACCGGGGAGCTGTTTTTT. This gives the protein CASSAGHLNTGELFF. Supplemented by reference TRBV19 and TRBJ2-2, the full variable domain reads DGGITQSPKYLFRKEGQNVTLSCEQNLNHDAMYWYRQDPGQGLRLIYYSQIVNDFQKGDIAEGYSVSREKKESFPLTVTSAQKNPTAFYLCASSAGHLNTGELFFGEGSRLTVL.

As regards this clonotype: Compared with germline, one end of the junction differs, possibly owing to a read error. The V and J genes are TRBV7-3 and TRBJ2-5, with D possibly being TRBD1 (6 bases). CDR1 and CDR2 from the germline V gene are SGHTA and FQGTGA. CDR3 size: 16 residues. The CDR3 bases are TGTGCCAGCAGCTTAAATTTCCCGGGACACCAAGATACCCAGTACTTC. As protein: CASSLNFPGHQDTQYF.

This rearrangement joins TRBV12-3 or TRBV12-4 to TRBJ1-1; the D is unclear. The CDR3 has 14 residues. V lost 3 bases, J lost 0 bases, and 8 bases lay in between. CDR3 loop: CASSFYSVNTEAFF. The DNA of the CDR3 is TGTGCCAGCAGTTTCTACAGCGTGAACACTGAAGCTTTCTTT.

This chain uses TRBV7-3 with TRBJ2-3; a weak D match, TRBD1 (5 bases). The CDR3 is 13 residues long. V lost 5 bases and J 5 bases, leaving 11 bases between the germline ends. The germline gives CDR1 SGHTA, CDR2 FQGTGA. CDR3 amino acids: CASSQGVGDTQYF. The CDR3 DNA follows: TGTGCCAGCAGCCAAGGGGTTGGAGATACGCAGTATTTT.

The chain combines TRBV6-5 with TRBJ1-2, with a possible D match to TRBD1 (5 bases). The germline gives CDR1 MNHEY, CDR2 SVGAGI. Between the trimmed V and J ends, which lost 0 bases and 5 bases, there was a span of 13 bases. The CDR3 extends over 15 amino acids. CDR3 nucleotides: TGTGCCAGCAGTTACTCGAGTACGGGGGTATATGGCTACACCTTC. Encoded protein: CASSYSSTGVYGYTF.

The chain is built from TRBV6-5 and TRBJ2-2, with D uncertain. CDR3 length equals 14 residues. V lost 6 bases to trimming and J lost 5 bases, with 13 bases between them. Germline assignment: CDR1 MNHEY and CDR2 SVGAGI. CDR3 nucleotides: TGTGCCAGCAGGCGCAAACCACATACCGGGGAGCTGTTTTTT. As protein: CASRRKPHTGELFF.

V gene TRBV12-3 or TRBV12-4 combines with J gene TRBJ1-1; D uncertain. The CDR3 spans 12 residues. With 7 bases removed from V and 10 bases from J, the gap between germline ends came to 16 bases. CDR3 residues: CASTRGNSLAFF. CDR3 DNA sequence: TGTGCCAGCACCAGAGGAAACTCTTTAGCTTTCTTT.

The rearrangement uses TRBV12-3 or TRBV12-4 and TRBJ2-5, with D possibly matching TRBD1 (5 bases). The length of the CDR3 is 15 residues. Trimming removed 0 bases at V and 6 bases at J, with 14 bases between. The chain's CDR3 is CASSLAGPRSKTQYF. The CDR3 bases are TGTGCCAGCAGTTTAGCGGGGCCCCGGTCGAAGACCCAGTACTTC.

The V call is TRBV5-1, the J call TRBJ2-1; 11 bases agree with TRBD2. The CDR3 has 16 amino acids. The germline CDR1 and CDR2 sequences are SGHRS and YFSETQ. The V and J ends lost 4 bases and 9 bases, in that order; junction bases with no gene match: 12. The CDR3 spells CASSAALAGGVIEQFF. The CDR3 nucleotides are TGCGCCAGCAGCGCCGCCCTAGCGGGAGGTGTTATTGAGCAGTTCTTC.

This clonotype was detected a few times. The chain couples TRBV7-9 to TRBJ2-7; TRBD1 matches at 8 bases. This CDR3 has 14 amino acids. V trimming: 5 bases; J trimming: 1 base; junction bases outside the gene matches: 4. Germline lookup yields CDR1 SEHNR and CDR2 FQNEAQ (reference sequence). In DNA form, the CDR3 reads TGTGCCAGCAGCCCACAGGGGGTATCCTACGAGCAGTACTTC. This gives the protein CASSPQGVSYEQYF.

This clonotype was recorded a few times. The rearrangement joins TRBV7-9 to TRBJ2-5; either TRBD1 or TRBD2 may fit D (5 bases each). The CDR3 loop spans 13 amino acids. Germline CDR1 reads SEHNR; CDR2 reads FQNEAQ (reference sequence). V lost 4 bases, J lost 5 bases, and 11 bases lay in between. Here the CDR3 DNA reads TGTGCCAGCAGCTCATGGGACGGGGAGACCCAGTACTTC. As protein: CASSSWDGETQYF.

This clonotype has a count of ten or more. The rearrangement joins TRBV7-9 to TRBJ1-1, with 9 bases lining up with TRBD1. The CDR3 loop spans 15 amino acids. Germline V gene sequence: CDR1 SEHNR, CDR2 FQNEAQ (reference sequence). Unmatched junction bases numbered 5, after V lost 5 bases and J lost 1 base. The CDR3 nucleotides read TGTGCCAGCAGCCCCCCGGGACAGGGGAACACTGAAGCTTTCTTT. Translating it yields CASSPPGQGNTEAFF. The full variable domain, rest sourced from reference TRBV7-9 and TRBJ1-1, is DTGVSQNPRHKITKRGQNVTFRCDPISEHNRLYWYRQTLGQGPEFLTYFQNEAQLEKSRLLSDRFSAERPKGSFSTLEIQRTEQGDSAMYLCASSPPGQGNTEAFFGQGTRLTVV.

This clonotype occurred a few times. This chain connects TRBV5-6 to TRBJ2-2; D ambiguous. CDR3 size: 15 residues. The V end lost 1 base, the J end lost 3 bases, and 10 bases lay between the germline ends. Germline V gene data show CDR1 as SGHDT and CDR2 as YYEEEE. This CDR3 reads CASSLTGRDTGELFF. For the CDR3, the DNA is TGTGCCAGCAGCTTGACGGGCCGCGACACCGGGGAGCTGTTTTTT.

This clonotype was detected ten times or more. At one end, the junction sequence differs from germline, possibly due to a read error. V usage is TRBV7-9 and J usage is TRBJ2-3; the D is unclear. This CDR3 spans 14 amino acids. The germline V gene has CDR1 SEHNR and CDR2 FQNEAQ (reference sequence). The CDR3 region is CASSSGGLLDPQYF. In DNA, the CDR3 is TGTGCCAGCAGCTCTGGCGGCCTCCTAGATCCGCAGTATTTT.

This clonotype was seen a handful of times. J is TRBJ2-3 and V is TRBV5-4; tentative D call: TRBD2 (5 bases). The V end lost 2 bases, the J end lost 2 bases, and 15 bases lay between the germline ends. This CDR3 region has 16 residues. From germline, CDR1 is SGHNT and CDR2 YYREEE (reference sequence). The CDR3 DNA is TGTGCCAGCAGCTTTCGAACTGTCCGGGACACAGATACGCAGTATTTT. As protein: CASSFRTVRDTDTQYF.

The CDR3, as DNA: TGTGCCAGCAGTTACCTCCTGGGGGGCGAGCAGTACTTC. Its protein product is CASSYLLGGEQYF. The V call is TRBV6-5, the J call TRBJ2-7, with D perhaps TRBD2 (6 bases). The germline V gene has CDR1 MNHEY and CDR2 SVGAGI. Deletions cut 2 bases from V and 6 bases from J, with 11 bases between. The CDR3 has 13 amino acids.

This clonotype was seen a few times. The V gene is TRBV7-2, the J gene TRBJ1-1; D unresolved. V was trimmed by 1 base and J by 0 bases, leaving 9 bases between them. Germline V gene sequence: CDR1 SGHTA, CDR2 FQGNSA. The CDR3 sequence is 15 residues long. CDR3 region: CASSLVAGVNTEAFF. The CDR3 region has the DNA TGTGCCAGCAGCTTAGTTGCCGGGGTGAACACTGAAGCTTTCTTT.

The sample holds a few counts of this clonotype. The chain combines TRBV5-6 with TRBJ2-7; D not certain. Germline V gene lookup returns CDR1 SGHDT and CDR2 YYEEEE. This CDR3 is built from 11 residues. V was clipped by 2 bases and J by 5 bases, with 5 bases between them. CDR3: CASSFSNEQYF. Written as DNA, the CDR3 is TGTGCCAGCAGCTTTTCCAACGAGCAGTACTTC. The full variable domain, in which reference TRBV5-6 and TRBJ2-7 provide the parts outside the CDR3, is DAGVTQSPTHLIKTRGQQVTLRCSPKSGHDTVSWYQQALGQGPQFIFQYYEEEERQRGNFPDRFSGHQFPNYSSELNVNALLLGDSALYLCASSFSNEQYFGPGTRLTVT.

The chain has TRBV5-1 and TRBJ1-2; D remains unclear. From germline, CDR1 is SGHRS and CDR2 YFSETQ. The ends were cut back, 1 base at V and 2 bases at J, with 12 bases in the middle. This CDR3 is 15 amino acids long. The CDR3 loop is CASSLLGEGNYGYTF. The DNA for the CDR3 is TGCGCCAGCAGCTTGCTCGGGGAAGGCAACTATGGCTACACCTTC.

The chain uses TRBV21-1 and TRBJ2-1; the D call in the table, TRBD1, was not verified against the DNA. TRBV21-1 is described as a pseudogene. This CDR3 comprises 15 residues. CDR3 residues: CASSKAGGWGNEQFF. CDR3 in DNA: TGTGCCAGCAGCAAAGCCGGGGGTTGGGGCAATGAGCAGTTCTTC.

V gene TRBV5-1 combines with J gene TRBJ1-3; D gene unclear. Trimming pared 3 bases from V and 0 bases from J, leaving 13 bases between. The CDR3 is 16 residues long. Germline CDR1 and CDR2: SGHRS and YFSETQ. The chain's CDR3 is CASSSGASASGNTIYF. CDR3 bases: TGCGCCAGCAGCTCGGGAGCCTCAGCCTCTGGAAACACCATATATTTT.